This T cell receptor beta chain was recorded in a study of CD8 T cells in Susac syndrome. RNA in amounts of about 0.5 to 1 ug was reverse transcribed with random hexamers. Multiplex immunoSEQ PCR targeted 54 Vbeta and 13 Jbeta TCR beta segments. TCRdb analysed the immunoSEQ multiplex PCR reads with MiXCR anew, one entry per CDR3 protein. Among fewer than 150,000 distinct CDR3 sequences listed, about 93% were seen once. Regarding the study as a whole: By the study's own acknowledgment, its TCR sequencing and HLA analysis included relatively few individuals.

As to this clonotype: Antigen unknown.

While CD8+ and CD4+ T cells were isolated negatively, TEMRA cells were enriched by FACS. This sequence originates from a human donor in good health. The sample comprised CD8+ T cells from PBMCs.

The CDR3 reads CASSGQGGNQPQHF. CDR3 DNA sequence: TGTGCCAGCAGTGGACAGGGAGGAAATCAGCCCCAGCATTTT. V and J are TRBV28 and TRBJ1-5; 8 nucleotides match TRBD1. This CDR3 is 14 amino acids long. The germline V gene encodes CDR1 MDHEN and CDR2 SYDVKM. With 5 bases clipped from V and 4 bases from J, the junction kept 4 bases outside the gene matches.